These 7 T cell receptor beta chains came from one sample sequenced in a study of tumor-infiltrating lymphocytes in oesophageal squamous cell carcinoma. TCRdb ran MiXCR on the PCR reads and lists one entry per CDR3 protein. The data show 20,000 or so distinct CDR3 sequences, with around a third seen just once and about a fifth held by the top ten. Material: esophageal tumor tissue. Source of these receptors: a female donor with esophageal squamous cell carcinoma.

This clonotype has just a few counts. A read error is likely, as this CDR3 ends without the conserved phenylalanine or tryptophan. The DNA is omitted, as the CDR3 cannot be located on it reliably, and the CDR3 follows TCRdb's listing. V gene TRBV5-4 combines with J gene TRBJ2-6. Germline assignment: CDR1 SGHNT and CDR2 YYREEE (reference sequence). The length of the CDR3 is 8 amino acids, counting both ends. CDR3 in amino acids: CASSLDGS.

This clonotype was detected a few times. In this CDR3 the conserved last residue, phenylalanine or tryptophan, is missing, so a read error is likely. The DNA is left out, because the CDR3 cannot be placed on it with certainty; the CDR3 is given as TCRdb lists it. The J gene is TRBJ2-1, the V gene TRBV27; TRBD1 is taken as the D call from the table, unchecked against the DNA. Germline CDR1 reads MNHEY; CDR2 reads SMNVEV (reference sequence). The CDR3 has 15 amino acids, counting both end residues. CDR3 sequence: CASSLGQGYGYTFGS.

Many counts were recorded for this clonotype. The V gene is TRBV6-1, the J gene TRBJ2-7; D call uncertain. V lost 6 bases, J lost 0 bases, and 12 bases lay in between. The CDR3 length is 14 residues. The germline V gene has CDR1 MNHNS and CDR2 SASEGT. The CDR3 loop reads CASRYTKGSYEQYF. In nucleotides, the CDR3 is TGTGCCAGCAGATACACCAAGGGCTCCTACGAGCAGTACTTC.

The chain combines TRBV7-8 with TRBJ2-5; maybe TRBD1 (5 bases). Per the germline V gene, CDR1 is SGHVS and CDR2 is FQNEAQ. The V end was cut by 1 base, the J end by 5 bases, with 11 bases between. The CDR3 is made up of 14 amino acids. The CDR3 DNA reads TGTGCCAGCAGCTTAGTTTCAGGGCCTGAGACCCAGTACTTC. Its translation is CASSLVSGPETQYF.

The genes are TRBV2 and TRBJ2-2, with a tentative D call TRBD1 (5 bases). Germline V gene data show CDR1 as SNHLY and CDR2 as FYNNEI. This CDR3 is built from 15 residues. V was trimmed by 8 bases and J by 1 base, leaving 14 bases between them. In DNA form, the CDR3 reads TGTGCCAGCGCCCCAATAGGGGTGAACACCGGGGAGCTGTTTTTT. This sequence encodes CASAPIGVNTGELFF.

This sequence joins TRBV19 and TRBJ1-2; D remains ambiguous. The CDR3 spans 12 residues. Deletions cut 7 bases from V and 4 bases from J, with 10 bases between. Germline assignment: CDR1 LNHDA and CDR2 SQIVND (reference sequence). For the CDR3, the DNA is TGTGCCAGTAACAAGGCCCCCTATGGCTACACCTTC. It is translated as CASNKAPYGYTF.

This clonotype has a count of ten or more. V and J are TRBV11-3 and TRBJ2-3; possible D gene TRBD1, 6 bases. The V gene lost 5 bases and the J gene lost 6 bases, with 15 bases spanning the gap. Germline V gene sequence: CDR1 SGHNT, CDR2 YENEEA. There are 14 residues in the CDR3. CDR3 sequence (DNA): TGTGCCAGCAGCGAAGGACAGTTCGCTGATACGCAGTATTTT. Encoded protein: CASSEGQFADTQYF. Based on the CDR3 plus reference TRBV11-3 and TRBJ2-3, the full variable domain is EAGVVQSPRYKIIEKKQPVAFWCNPISGHNTLYWYLQNLGQGPELLIRYENEEAVDDSQLPKDRFSAERLKGVDSTLKIQPAELGDSAVYLCASSEGQFADTQYFGPGTRLTVL.